The 15 T cell receptor beta chains in this list originate from one sample, sequenced in a study of cytomegalovirus exposure and HLA in healthy donors (dated by TCRdb to 2016 to 2017). The method behind the library was the immunoSEQ multiplex PCR assay. The multiplex PCR relied on a mix of 60 forward primers for TCR Vbeta segments and 13 reverse primers for TCR Jbeta segments. TCRdb limited this immuneACCESS table to in-frame rearrangements with V and J called. A share of clones is missing; checked studies link under half to unresolved V genes, and the rest is unexplained. The sample contains roughly 180,000 clones, 84% of them found a single time. The top ten clones comprise 4% to 6% of the sample. Sequenced material: PBMCs. Receptor source: a man between 18 and 29 years old in good health and CMV-seronegative.

In its sample, this clone was seen a few times. V is TRBV4-3 and J is TRBJ2-6, with D possibly matching TRBD2 (5 bases). Germline lookup yields CDR1 LGHNA and CDR2 YSLEER. The CDR3 is made up of 16 amino acids. The V and J ends lost 1 base and 1 base respectively, with 8 bases between them. CDR3 in amino acids: CASSQGRGSGANVLTF. Here the CDR3 DNA reads TGCGCCAGCAGCCAAGGCCGAGGGTCTGGGGCCAACGTCCTGACTTTC.

The V call is TRBV7-9, the J call TRBJ2-5; 9 bases agree with TRBD2. Looked up from germline, CDR1 is SEHNR and CDR2 is FQNEAQ (reference sequence). The CDR3 loop spans 15 amino acids. The J segment lost 3 bases and the V segment lost 1 base, leaving 3 bases of the junction unmatched. CDR3 region: CASSLVLAGEETQYF. The CDR3 DNA follows: TGTGCCAGCAGCTTAGTATTAGCGGGAGAAGAGACCCAGTACTTC.

This clone has just one count. DNA of the CDR3: TGTGCCAGCAGCTTGGGACAGAGTAGCAATCAGCCCCAGCATTTT. As protein: CASSLGQSSNQPQHF. V and J are TRBV5-6 and TRBJ1-5; possible D gene TRBD1, 5 bases. This CDR3 has 15 residues. Germline CDR1 is SGHDT and CDR2 is YYEEEE. V was pared by 0 bases and J by 0 bases, with 7 bases between. Full variable domain (outside the CDR3, taken from reference TRBV5-6 and TRBJ1-5): DAGVTQSPTHLIKTRGQQVTLRCSPKSGHDTVSWYQQALGQGPQFIFQYYEEEERQRGNFPDRFSGHQFPNYSSELNVNALLLGDSALYLCASSLGQSSNQPQHFGDGTRLSIL.

Here the CDR3 reads CASSIPGSDYGYTF. CDR3 nucleotides: TGTGCCAGCAGTATACCAGGGTCGGACTATGGCTACACCTTC. This sequence joins TRBV28 and TRBJ1-2; D perhaps matches TRBD1 (5 bases). This CDR3 is built from 14 residues. The V and J ends lost 5 bases and 3 bases respectively, with 13 bases between them. The germline CDR1 and CDR2 sequences are MDHEN and SYDVKM.

J is TRBJ2-7 and V is TRBV10-1; tentative D call: TRBD1 (6 bases). CDR1 is WNHNN, CDR2 SYGVQD, per germline (reference sequence). With 2 bases removed from V and 8 bases from J, the gap between germline ends came to 10 bases. The CDR3 sequence is 12 residues long. The CDR3, as DNA: TGCGCCAGCAGTGAGGCCCAGGGGAAGCAGTACTTC. Protein product: CASSEAQGKQYF.

V is TRBV28 and J is TRBJ2-1; no definite D call. This CDR3 spans 11 amino acids. Germline V lookup: CDR1 MDHEN, CDR2 SYDVKM. V lost 5 bases and J lost 6, with 5 bases in between. The CDR3 DNA is TGTGCCAGCAGTAAGCCCAATGAGCAGTTCTTC. This encodes CASSKPNEQFF.

The chain joins TRBV19 to TRBJ1-3; tentatively, D is TRBD1 (6 bases). The V gene lost 6 bases and the J gene lost 3 bases, with 18 bases spanning the gap. CDR3 length: 16 residues. Germline lookup yields CDR1 LNHDA and CDR2 SQIVND (reference sequence). CDR3 residues: CASSLGGPMRGNTIYF. CDR3 DNA: TGTGCCAGTAGCCTGGGGGGGCCTATGCGTGGAAACACCATATATTTT.

The CDR3 here is CASSLDEGGTDTQYF. In DNA, the CDR3 is TGCGCCAGCAGCTTGGATGAGGGGGGGACAGATACGCAGTATTTT. The chain employs TRBV5-1 and TRBJ2-3; D might be TRBD2 (7 bases). V was trimmed by 0 bases and J by 3 bases, leaving 11 bases between them. Germline V lookup: CDR1 SGHRS, CDR2 YFSETQ. The CDR3 contains 15 residues.

The genes are TRBV7-6 and TRBJ2-7; maybe TRBD1 (6 bases). The V gene lost 4 bases and the J gene lost 2 bases, with 12 bases spanning the gap. Germline V lookup: CDR1 SGHVS, CDR2 FNYEAQ. The CDR3 loop spans 14 amino acids. CDR3 residues: CASSSGQPPYEQYF. CDR3 in DNA: TGTGCCAGCAGCTCCGGACAGCCCCCCTACGAGCAGTACTTC.

This chain connects TRBV7-6 to TRBJ2-3; no definite D call. Per germline, CDR1 SGHVS and CDR2 FNYEAQ. V was clipped by 0 bases and J by 5 bases, with 6 bases between them. The CDR3 sequence is 13 residues long. The CDR3 loop reads CASSLAERDTQYF. The CDR3 coding sequence is TGTGCCAGCAGCTTAGCAGAGAGAGATACGCAGTATTTT.

V is TRBV7-9 and J is TRBJ1-2, with 9 bases fitting TRBD1. The CDR3 is made up of 13 amino acids. Germline V gene lookup returns CDR1 SEHNR and CDR2 FQNEAQ (reference sequence). V trimming: 3 bases; J trimming: 7 bases; junction bases outside the gene matches: 3. CDR3 in amino acids: CASSLDRGAGYTF. The CDR3, as DNA: TGTGCCAGCAGCTTGGACAGGGGCGCTGGCTACACCTTC.

This chain uses TRBV19 with TRBJ2-3; 8 bases are shared with TRBD2. Germline V lookup: CDR1 LNHDA, CDR2 SQIVND (reference sequence). The V gene end was trimmed by 7 bases and the J gene end by 1 base; junction bases not matched to a gene: 4. This CDR3 contains 14 residues. CDR3: CASTATSGTDTQYF. In DNA form, the CDR3 reads TGTGCCAGTACCGCGACTAGCGGCACAGATACGCAGTATTTT.

This clone is a singleton in its sample. This chain links TRBV18 with TRBJ1-5; no firm D call. Trimming stripped 4 bases from V and 9 bases from J, with 10 bases between. The CDR3 loop spans 12 amino acids. The germline V gene encodes CDR1 KGHSH and CDR2 LQKENI. Here the CDR3 reads CASSLPSGPQHF. CDR3 coding DNA: TGTGCCAGCTCACTTCCGTCGGGGCCCCAGCATTTT. The entire variable domain, with the rest obtained from reference TRBV18 and TRBJ1-5, is as follows: NAGVMQNPRHLVRRRGQEARLRCSPMKGHSHVYWYRQLPEEGLKFMVYLQKENIIDESGMPKERFSAEFPKEGPSILRIQQVVRGDSAAYFCASSLPSGPQHFGDGTRLSIL.

V and J are TRBV7-9 and TRBJ2-1; the match to TRBD2 covers 15 bases. CDR3 size: 19 residues. CDR1 and CDR2 (germline): SEHNR, FQNEAQ (reference sequence). Trimming took 4 bases from V and 0 from J; bases not matched to a gene: 7. CDR3 in DNA: TGTGCCAGCAGCTCGGGACTAGCGGGGGGCCTAAGCTCCTACAATGAGCAGTTCTTC. Its translation is CASSSGLAGGLSSYNEQFF.

The V call is TRBV29-1, the J call TRBJ2-2; D is unresolved. The germline gives CDR1 SQVTM, CDR2 ANQGSEA. V was pared by 7 bases and J by 5 bases, with 8 bases between. There are 11 residues in the CDR3. The CDR3 region is CSATGTGELFF. The DNA of the CDR3 is TGCAGCGCCACCGGGACCGGGGAGCTGTTTTTT.